This T cell receptor (beta chain) was sequenced in a study of beta chain features in type 1 diabetes. Findings and caveats of the study: Cells with high TCR expression could be over-represented when cDNA is sequenced. Any HLA-type effect on TCRB rearrangement remained unresolved here.

The authors reverse transcribed all of the isolated RNA, so sequencing captured expressed TCRB transcripts. When averaged, stem cell-like memory T cell samples yielded about a million reads. The protocol was immunoSEQ multiplex PCR, while the TCRdb copy is restricted to in-frame clones and leaves out a portion. In the table there are about 42,000 clones, about 50% of which are singletons. The ends lost 5 bases at V and 4 bases at J; junction bases unmatched: 4. CDR3 size: 15 residues. Germline V gene lookup returns CDR1 SEHNR and CDR2 FQNEAQ (reference sequence). As for this clone: What it recognizes is unknown.

The origin of this receptor is a woman in her 30s in good health. The rearrangement links TRBV7-9 to TRBJ2-1, with 11 bases identical to TRBD2. The sequencing sample was made of stem cell memory CD4+ T cells from blood. The CDR3 sequence is CASSAGTSGYNEQFF. CDR3 in DNA: TGTGCCAGCAGCGCCGGGACTAGCGGATACAATGAGCAGTTCTTC.